The present TCR beta chain was sequenced within a study of T cells after yellow fever vaccination. There are 16 residues in the CDR3. V lost 5 bases to trimming and J lost 4 bases; unmatched junction nucleotides: 11. The germline gives CDR1 SGHTA, CDR2 FQGNSA. A 5'RACE template-switching step, the method used to make TCR cDNA, added a universal primer site and UMIs. TCRdb recomputed calls from the 5' RACE reads with MiXCR, one row per CDR3 protein. The data contain under 350,000 distinct CDR3 sequences, roughly 4.3% of them singletons. Worth noting for this clonotype: What it binds is not known.

Points from the study as a whole: In post-booster samples, most primary-vaccination clones reappeared (approximately 95% CD4, about 90% CD8). CD4 and CD8 compartments shared a small share of clonotypes.

The chain has TRBV7-2 and TRBJ2-5; 9 positions match TRBD2. Material: PBMCs, obtained 5 days after the yellow fever booster vaccination. The sequence came from a man in his late teens or twenties who received the YFV17D yellow fever vaccine. CDR3 residues: CASSIRFAGGLETQYF. DNA of the CDR3: TGTGCCAGCAGCATACGATTCGCGGGGGGGCTAGAGACCCAGTACTTC. Full variable domain (remainder filled in from reference TRBV7-2 and TRBJ2-5): GAGVSQSPSNKVTEKGKDVELRCDPISGHTALYWYRQSLGQGLEFLIYFQGNSAPDKSGLPSDRFSAERTGGSVSTLTIQRTQQEDSAVYLCASSIRFAGGLETQYFGPGTRLLVL.